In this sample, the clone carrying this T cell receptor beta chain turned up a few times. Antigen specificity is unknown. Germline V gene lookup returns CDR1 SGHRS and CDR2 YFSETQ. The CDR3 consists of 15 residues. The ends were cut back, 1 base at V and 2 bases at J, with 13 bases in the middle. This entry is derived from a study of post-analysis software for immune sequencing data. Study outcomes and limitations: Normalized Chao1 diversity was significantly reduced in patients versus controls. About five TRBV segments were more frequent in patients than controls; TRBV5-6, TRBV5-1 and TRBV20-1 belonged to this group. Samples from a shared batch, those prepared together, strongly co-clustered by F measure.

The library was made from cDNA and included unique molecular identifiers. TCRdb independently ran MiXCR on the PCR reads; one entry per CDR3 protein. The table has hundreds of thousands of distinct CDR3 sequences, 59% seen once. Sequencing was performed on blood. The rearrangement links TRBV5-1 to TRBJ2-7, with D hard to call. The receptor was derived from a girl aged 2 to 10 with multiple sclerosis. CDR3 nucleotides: TGCGCCAGCAGCTTGATGTCTTCTATCACCTACGAGCAGTACTTC. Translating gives CASSLMSSITYEQYF.